These T cell receptor beta chains were read from a single sample in a study of cytomegalovirus exposure and HLA in healthy donors. Method: immunoSEQ multiplex PCR; TCRdb's copy keeps in-frame clones and lacks some. The table has roughly 130,000 clones, roughly 69% seen once. Input material: PBMCs. The receptors were sampled from a human donor in good health. Both conserved end residues are part of each CDR3. A D gene is named only where the DNA matches it firmly. The size entry is marked missing in some rows and otherwise reads once, few, many or a size class.

D gene	V gene	J gene	clone size	CDR3 protein	CDR3 DNA
TRBD2	TRBV5-1	TRBJ2-5	-	CASSLTSGGGETQYF	TGCGCCAGCAGCTTGACTAGCGGGGGGGGAGAGACCCAGTACTTC
-	TRBV19	TRBJ2-2	-	CASRPGGVANTGELFF	TGTGCCAGTAGACCGGGGGGCGTCGCGAACACCGGGGAGCTGTTTTTT
-	TRBV5-4	TRBJ2-2	-	CASSLARGANGELFF	TGTGCCAGCAGCTTGGCCCGGGGGGCGAACGGGGAGCTGTTTTTT
-	TRBV5-1	TRBJ1-1	-	CASRGREGLREAFF	TGCGCCAGCAGGGGCCGGGAGGGCCTCCGGGAAGCTTTCTTT
TRBD2	TRBV9	TRBJ2-5	once	CASSVEASGGFSYQETQYF	TGTGCCAGCAGCGTAGAAGCTAGCGGGGGGTTCTCGTACCAAGAGACCCAGTACTTC
-	TRBV28	TRBJ1-3	-	CASRPKYPSSGNTIYF	TGTGCCAGCAGACCAAAATATCCGAGCTCTGGAAACACCATATATTTT
-	TRBV7-9	TRBJ1-4	-	CSSSSGLEEGDEKLFF	TGTTCCAGCAGCTCCGGACTAGAGGAGGGGGATGAAAAACTGTTTTTT
TRBD1	TRBV5-6	TRBJ2-7	once	CASSRPPGQRTYEQYF	TGTGCCAGCAGCCGACCACCGGGACAGCGAACGTACGAGCAGTACTTC
TRBD2	TRBV29-1	TRBJ2-7	-	CSVEDPNSGGISYEQYF	TGCAGCGTTGAAGATCCGAATAGCGGGGGAATCTCCTACGAGCAGTACTTC
TRBD1	TRBV28	TRBJ2-3	-	CASSTGGRDTQYF	TGTGCCAGCAGCACAGGGGGAAGAGATACGCAGTATTTT
TRBD1	TRBV15	TRBJ1-5	-	CATSRGDRNQPQHF	TGTGCCACCAGCAGAGGGGACAGAAATCAGCCCCAGCATTTT
-	TRBV9	TRBJ2-1	-	CASSARGASGEQFF	TGTGCCAGCAGCGCACGGGGGGCATCTGGTGAGCAGTTCTTC
TRBD1	TRBV5-6	TRBJ2-5	-	CASSILDRGPQETQYF	TGTGCCAGCAGCATCCTGGACAGGGGGCCCCAAGAGACCCAGTACTTC
-	TRBV2	TRBJ2-5	-	CASSGAGRTGETQYF	TGTGCCAGCAGTGGAGCGGGCCGGACGGGAGAAACCCAGTACTTC
-	TRBV7-2	TRBJ2-5	-	CASSLWLRRGGQETQYF	TGTGCCAGCAGCTTATGGTTGCGTAGGGGTGGCCAAGAGACCCAGTACTTC
TRBD1	TRBV13	TRBJ2-7	-	CASSRQGSYEQYF	TGTGCCAGCAGCCGACAGGGCTCCTACGAGCAGTACTTC
TRBD1	TRBV28	TRBJ2-3	-	CASSFRGTGGDTQYF	TGTGCCAGCAGTTTCCGAGGGACAGGGGGGGATACGCAGTATTTT
TRBD2	TRBV7-2	TRBJ2-1	-	CASSLVPPGLADNEQFF	TGTGCCAGCAGCTTAGTTCCCCCGGGACTAGCTGACAATGAGCAGTTCTTC
-	TRBV14	TRBJ2-7	once	CATSTGQNLYEQYF	TGTGCCACCAGTACGGGACAAAATCTCTACGAGCAGTACTTC
-	TRBV5-5	TRBJ2-2	-	CASSFLDTGELFF	TGTGCCAGCAGCTTCCTCGACACCGGGGAGCTGTTTTTT
-	TRBV29-1	TRBJ2-7	-	CSVEVGSSSYEQYF	TGCAGCGTTGAAGTCGGCAGTAGCTCCTACGAGCAGTACTTC
TRBD1	TRBV19	TRBJ1-3	few	CASRQGFGNTIYF	TGTGCCAGTCGACAGGGTTTTGGAAACACCATATATTTT
TRBD1	TRBV5-1	TRBJ1-2	-	CASSWGTGGDYGYTF	TGCGCCAGCAGCTGGGGGACAGGGGGCGATTATGGCTACACCTTC
-	TRBV7-6	TRBJ2-1	-	CASSLPTGSGEQFF	TGTGCCAGCAGCTTACCGACAGGATCTGGTGAGCAGTTCTTC
-	TRBV15	TRBJ2-5	-	CATGLPQETQYF	TGTGCCACCGGGCTCCCCCAAGAGACCCAGTACTTC
TRBD2	TRBV2	TRBJ2-2	-	CARGASGRPGELFF	TGTGCACGGGGTGCTAGCGGGAGACCCGGGGAGCTGTTTTTT
-	TRBV7-2	TRBJ1-2	-	CASSLVSRGESGGYTF	TGTGCCAGCAGCTTAGTCTCCCGGGGGGAATCGGGTGGCTACACCTTC
TRBD1	TRBV18	TRBJ2-7	-	CASSAKGTAYEQYF	TGTGCCAGCTCCGCCAAAGGGACAGCCTACGAGCAGTACTTC
TRBD2	TRBV7-2	TRBJ2-5	-	CASSLGGSGQETQYF	TGTGCCAGCAGCTTGGGCGGGAGTGGGCAAGAGACCCAGTACTTC
-	TRBV7-9	TRBJ2-2	-	CASSSGRTGELFF	TGTGCCAGCAGCTCAGGGAGGACCGGGGAGCTGTTTTTT
TRBD2	TRBV9	TRBJ2-1	-	CASSPLGGGSYNEQFF	TGTGCCAGCAGCCCTTTGGGCGGGGGGTCCTACAATGAGCAGTTCTTC
-	TRBV30	TRBJ2-3	few	CAWSDRVGGSLDTQYF	TGTGCCTGGAGTGACAGGGTTGGCGGGAGTCTAGATACGCAGTATTTT
TRBD1	TRBV19	TRBJ1-4	-	CASRLQGWNEKLFF	TGTGCCAGTAGGTTACAGGGGTGGAATGAAAAACTGTTTTTT
TRBD1	TRBV10-2	TRBJ2-2	-	CASSEPGQGANTGELFF	TGCGCCAGCAGTGAGCCCGGACAGGGCGCGAACACCGGGGAGCTGTTTTTT
TRBD2	TRBV6-5	TRBJ2-1	-	CASSFPGLAGDNEQFF	TGTGCCAGCAGTTTTCCCGGACTAGCGGGGGACAATGAGCAGTTCTTC
-	TRBV7-3	TRBJ2-7	few	CASSIRGGYEQYF	TGTGCCAGCAGCATACGGGGTGGCTACGAGCAGTACTTC
TRBD1	TRBV5-1	TRBJ1-4	-	CASSSGGRRLNEKLFF	TGCGCCAGCAGCTCAGGGGGACGGCGACTTAATGAAAAACTGTTTTTT
TRBD2	TRBV2	TRBJ2-3	-	CASGYIAGAPTDTQYF	TGTGCCAGCGGTTATATAGCGGGGGCTCCCACAGATACGCAGTATTTT
-	TRBV4-3	TRBJ1-2	few	CASSDPGFPYGYTF	TGCGCCAGCAGCGACCCAGGGTTCCCCTATGGCTACACCTTC
-	TRBV28	TRBJ1-5	-	CASSLPNNQPQHF	TGTGCCAGCAGTTTACCCAATAATCAGCCCCAGCATTTT
-	TRBV19	TRBJ1-1	few	CASSLPPGVAPMNTEAFF	TGTGCCAGTAGTCTGCCGCCCGGGGTTGCCCCTATGAACACTGAAGCTTTCTTT
-	TRBV30	TRBJ1-2	-	CAWGRENYGYTF	TGTGCCTGGGGACGGGAGAACTATGGCTACACCTTC
TRBD1	TRBV7-2	TRBJ2-7	-	CASSDGQGVYEQYF	TGTGCCAGCAGCGACGGACAGGGGGTCTACGAGCAGTACTTC
TRBD1	TRBV5-4	TRBJ1-6	-	CASSLQGGDSPLHF	TGTGCCAGCAGCTTGCAGGGGGGCGATTCACCCCTCCACTTT
TRBD2	TRBV7-2	TRBJ2-1	-	CASSRGREWNEQFF	TGTGCCAGCAGCCGTGGGAGGGAGTGGAATGAGCAGTTCTTC
TRBD1	TRBV2	TRBJ1-5	-	CASSPGTGLSNQPQHF	TGTGCCAGCAGCCCCGGGACAGGGCTTAGCAATCAGCCCCAGCATTTT
TRBD2	TRBV12-5	TRBJ2-1	-	CASGRGTSGYNEQFF	TGTGCTAGTGGCCGTGGGACTAGCGGATACAATGAGCAGTTCTTC
TRBD1	TRBV28	TRBJ1-5	-	CASSLFSGGKGQHF	TGTGCCAGCAGTTTATTTTCAGGGGGCAAGGGCCAGCATTTT
TRBD2	TRBV27	TRBJ2-1	-	CASSLVRGDGEQFF	TGTGCCAGCAGTTTAGTGCGGGGGGACGGTGAGCAGTTCTTC
-	TRBV15	TRBJ1-1	-	CATSRDRAGTEAFF	TGTGCCACCAGCAGAGATCGGGCGGGAACTGAAGCTTTCTTT